Listed below are T cell receptor beta chains from one sample, sequenced in a study of blood T cell repertoires in COVID-19. Sequencing used immunoSEQ multiplex PCR; TCRdb keeps in-frame clones, though not all of them. The sample has around 340,000 clones, approximately 83% seen once. Sequencing was performed on PBMCs or T cells enriched from blood (not recorded which). These receptors were obtained from a woman in her thirties or forties with acute COVID-19. CDR3s include the opening cysteine and the closing phenylalanine or tryptophan. D genes are given only for firm matches. Some rows mark clone size as missing; the rest say once, few, many or name a class of expanded clone.

-	TRBJ1-1	TRBV5-1	-	TGCGCCAGCAGCGCCATCGGGGGGTCCACTGAAGCTTTCTTT	CASSAIGGSTEAFF
-	TRBJ1-3	TRBV5-1	-	TGCGCCAGCAGGGAGGGCTCCGGAAACACCATATATTTT	CASREGSGNTIYF
-	TRBJ1-4	TRBV9	TRBD1	TGTGCCAGCAGCGCAGGGGGTCGGACTAATGAAAAACTGTTTTTT	CASSAGGRTNEKLFF
-	TRBJ2-1	TRBV4-2	TRBD1	TGTGCCAGCAGCCTTGACAGGGGTTCTAGCCCCTACAATGAGCAGTTCTTC	CASSLDRGSSPYNEQFF
-	TRBJ2-2	TRBV27	TRBD1	TGTGCCAGCAGTTCAAAGACAGGGCAGGGCACCGGGGAGCTGTTTTTT	CASSSKTGQGTGELFF
-	TRBJ1-1	TRBV6-1	-	TGTGCCAGCAGTGAGTCCGGGACTGAAGCTTTCTTT	CASSESGTEAFF
-	TRBJ2-3	TRBV9	TRBD2	TGTGCCAGCAGCCCACCACTAGCGGGGGGCCCCCCGGCAGATACGCAGTATTTT	CASSPPLAGGPPADTQYF
-	TRBJ1-4	TRBV7-2	-	TGTGCCAGCAGCTTAGGGGGGCAGAGTGAAAAACTGTTTTTT	CASSLGGQSEKLFF
once	TRBJ2-2	TRBV11-2	-	TGTGCCAGCAGCTTAGGCGGTGTCGCCGGGGAGCTGTTTTTT	CASSLGGVAGELFF
-	TRBJ2-4	TRBV7-9	-	TGTGCCAGCAGCTTAGCATTCCTCGAAAACATTCAGTACTTC	CASSLAFLENIQYF
-	TRBJ1-5	TRBV11-2	TRBD1	TGTGCCAGCAGCCCGGGGACAGGGGTGGGCCAGCCCCAGCATTTT	CASSPGTGVGQPQHF
-	TRBJ2-1	TRBV5-4	TRBD2	TGTGCCAGCAAGCGGGGGAGCGGGCCTGACTACAATGAGCAGTTCTTC	CASKRGSGPDYNEQFF
-	TRBJ2-2	TRBV7-8	-	TGTGCCAGCAGCCGCGCCAGCGGGCGAAACACCGGGGAGCTGTTTTTT	CASSRASGRNTGELFF
once	TRBJ2-2	TRBV19	TRBD2	TGTGCCAGTAGTATCTTCGGGGTAGCGGGAACCACCGGGGAGCTGTTTTTT	CASSIFGVAGTTGELFF
-	TRBJ2-2	TRBV3-1/TRBV3-2	TRBD1	TGTGCCAGCAGCCCGTTATGGGTTGGGGACAGGGTGAACACCGGGGAGCTGTTTTTT	CASSPLWVGDRVNTGELFF
-	TRBJ2-1	TRBV5-1	-	TGCGCCAGCAGCTTGGGGCGGAACAATGAGCAGTTCTTC	CASSLGRNNEQFF
-	TRBJ1-3	TRBV3-1/TRBV3-2	-	TGTGCCAGCAGCCAAGACCAGGGAAACTCCGTCATATATTTT	CASSQDQGNSVIYF
-	TRBJ1-1	TRBV19	TRBD1	TGTGCCAGTTGGGACAGAATGAACACTGAAGCTTTCTTT	CASWDRMNTEAFF
once	TRBJ2-7	TRBV7-9	TRBD1	TGTGCCAGCAGCTTAGCGGACAGGGGCCCCGAGCAGTACTTC	CASSLADRGPEQYF
-	TRBJ2-3	TRBV9	-	TGTGCCAGCGGCGGACAGACCCTAGATACGCAGTATTTT	CASGGQTLDTQYF
-	TRBJ1-5	TRBV28	TRBD1	TGTGCCAGCAGCCAAGACACGTGGACAGGGGGTCAGCCCCAGCATTTT	CASSQDTWTGGQPQHF
-	TRBJ1-5	TRBV12-5	-	TGTGCTAGTGGTCTCACCAATCCTCGTTACTCGGGGTCCAATCAGCCCCAGCATTTT	CASGLTNPRYSGSNQPQHF